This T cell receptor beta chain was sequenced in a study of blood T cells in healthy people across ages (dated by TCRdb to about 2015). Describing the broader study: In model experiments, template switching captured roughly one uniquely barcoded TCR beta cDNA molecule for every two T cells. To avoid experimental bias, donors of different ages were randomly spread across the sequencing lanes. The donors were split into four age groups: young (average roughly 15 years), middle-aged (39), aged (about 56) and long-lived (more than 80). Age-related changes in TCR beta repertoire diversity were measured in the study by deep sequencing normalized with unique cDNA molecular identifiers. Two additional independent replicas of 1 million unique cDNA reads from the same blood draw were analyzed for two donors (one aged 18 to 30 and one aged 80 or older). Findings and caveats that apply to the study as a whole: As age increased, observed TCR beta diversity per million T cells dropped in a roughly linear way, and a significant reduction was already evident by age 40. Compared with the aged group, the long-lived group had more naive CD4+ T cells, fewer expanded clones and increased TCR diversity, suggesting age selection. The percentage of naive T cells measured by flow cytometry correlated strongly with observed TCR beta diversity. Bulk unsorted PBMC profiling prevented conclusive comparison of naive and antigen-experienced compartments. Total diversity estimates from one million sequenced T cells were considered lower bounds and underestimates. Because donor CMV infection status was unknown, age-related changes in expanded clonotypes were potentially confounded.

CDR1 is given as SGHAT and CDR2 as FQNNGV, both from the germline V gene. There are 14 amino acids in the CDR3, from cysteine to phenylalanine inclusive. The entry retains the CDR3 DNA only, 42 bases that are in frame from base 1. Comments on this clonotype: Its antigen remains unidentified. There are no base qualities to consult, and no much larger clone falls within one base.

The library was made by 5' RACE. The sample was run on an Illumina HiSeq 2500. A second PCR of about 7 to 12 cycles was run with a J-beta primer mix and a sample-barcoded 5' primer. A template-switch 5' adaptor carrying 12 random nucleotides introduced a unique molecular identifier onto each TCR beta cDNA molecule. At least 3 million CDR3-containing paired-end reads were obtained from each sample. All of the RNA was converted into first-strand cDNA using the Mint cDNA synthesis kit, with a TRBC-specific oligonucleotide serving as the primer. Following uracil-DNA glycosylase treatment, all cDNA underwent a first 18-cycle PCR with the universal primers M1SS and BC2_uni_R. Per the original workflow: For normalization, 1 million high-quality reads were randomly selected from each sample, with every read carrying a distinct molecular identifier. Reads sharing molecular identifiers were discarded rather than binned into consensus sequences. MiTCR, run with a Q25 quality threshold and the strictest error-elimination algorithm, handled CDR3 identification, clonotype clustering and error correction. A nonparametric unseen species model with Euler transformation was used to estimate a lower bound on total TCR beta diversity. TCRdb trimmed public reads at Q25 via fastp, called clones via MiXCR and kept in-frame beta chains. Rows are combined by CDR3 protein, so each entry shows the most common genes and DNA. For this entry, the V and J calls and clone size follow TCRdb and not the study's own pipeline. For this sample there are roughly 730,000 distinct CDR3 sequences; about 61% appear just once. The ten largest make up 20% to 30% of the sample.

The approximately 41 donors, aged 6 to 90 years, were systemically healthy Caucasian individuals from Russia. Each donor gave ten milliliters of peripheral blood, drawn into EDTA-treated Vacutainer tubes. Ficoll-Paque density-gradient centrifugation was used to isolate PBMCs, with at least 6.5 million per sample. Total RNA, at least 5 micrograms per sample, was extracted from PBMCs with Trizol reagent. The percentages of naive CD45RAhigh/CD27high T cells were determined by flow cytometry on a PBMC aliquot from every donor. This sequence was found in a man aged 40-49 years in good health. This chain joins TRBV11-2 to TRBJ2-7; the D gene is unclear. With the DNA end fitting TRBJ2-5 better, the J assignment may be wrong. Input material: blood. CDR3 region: CASSPNPMGETQYF. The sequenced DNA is TGTGCCAGCAGCCCCAACCCTATGGGAGAGACCCAGTACTTC.